These 4 T cell receptor beta chains were all obtained from the same sample, sequenced in a study of T cells in women clearing cervical HPV infection. Measured with immunoSEQ multiplex PCR; TCRdb has only the in-frame clones, and not every one. This table holds some 20,000 clones. Sequencing was carried out using blood buffy coat. The receptor set was obtained from a woman between 18 and 69 years old with a cervical HPV16 infection that either progressed to CIN3+ or cleared (not recorded which).

As regards this clone: The read terminates 3 residues ahead of where the CDR3 ends, so the germline J gene completes it. V and J are TRBV2 and TRBJ1-2, with D maybe TRBD1 (6 bases). Germline CDR1 reads SNHLY; CDR2 reads FYNNEI. CDR3 size: 12 residues. Trimming shortened V by 4 bases and J by 5 bases, and 8 bases separated the two germline ends. The CDR3 reads CASSGTVYGYTF. Incomplete CDR3 DNA: TGTGCCAGCAGTGGGACAGTTTATGGC. Combining the CDR3 with reference TRBV2 and TRBJ1-2 gives the whole variable domain EPEVTQTPSHQVTQMGQEVILRCVPISNHLYFYWYRQILGQKVEFLVSFYNNEISEKSEIFDDQFSVERPDGSNFTLKIRSTKLEDSAMYFCASSGTVYGYTFGSGTRLTVV.

In the case of this clone: The read ends 3 residues before the CDR3 terminus; that terminus is restored from the germline J gene. This sequence joins TRBV7-3 and TRBJ1-2; no definite D call. Germline-derived CDR1 and CDR2 are SGHTA and FQGTGA. The CDR3 contains 14 residues. The CDR3 protein is CASSPLSRQDTYTF. CDR3 DNA, as far as it was read: TGTGCCAGCAGCCCTCTCTCTAGGCAAGATACC.

Concerning this clone: From the germline J gene comes the end of the CDR3, since the read stops 3 residues before it. The chain recombines TRBV20-1 with TRBJ2-3; 10 nucleotides agree with TRBD2. The CDR3 is 15 residues long. Looked up from germline, CDR1 is DFQATT and CDR2 is SNEGSKA (reference sequence). The CDR3: CSVHFLAGARETQYF. The sequenced CDR3 bases are TGCAGTGTTCACTTCCTAGCGGGGGCTCGGGAGACG.

The CDR3 region is CASSKTGGDTEAFF. The sequenced part of the CDR3 DNA is TGTGCCAGCAGCAAGACAGGGGGGGACACTGAA. The chain couples TRBV2 to TRBJ1-1, with 9 nucleotides matching TRBD1. The read ends 3 residues shy of where the CDR3 ends; the end is completed using the germline J gene. CDR3 length: 14 amino acids. The junction had 5 bases not matched to a gene; V was cut back by 6 bases and J by 3 bases. Germline V CDR1 and CDR2: SNHLY, FYNNEI.